The 23 T cell receptor beta chains given below trace back to one sample, sequenced in a study of shared clonotypes between healthy human individuals. The repertoire was sequenced with immunoSEQ multiplex PCR; TCRdb's copy has only in-frame clones and lacks some. Of a few million clones listed, about 92% are singletons. The material sequenced was naive CD4+ T cells sorted from blood. Subset indicated: CD45RA+ positively selected. The receptors shown here come from a man aged 18 to 30 in good health.

In its sample, this clone was seen once. CDR3: CASSISGTAKNIQYF. The DNA for the CDR3 is TGTGCCAGTAGTATTTCCGGGACGGCCAAAAACATTCAGTACTTC. The genes are TRBV19 and TRBJ2-4; the D gene could be TRBD1 or TRBD2 (5 bases each). Per germline, CDR1 LNHDA and CDR2 SQIVND (reference sequence). The V end lost 3 bases, the J end lost 1 base, and 10 bases lay between the germline ends. The CDR3 has 15 amino acids.

The rearrangement links TRBV7-2 to TRBJ2-3, with 7 bases that match TRBD2. Germline V CDR1 and CDR2: SGHTA, FQGNSA. With V trimmed by 4 bases and J by 2 bases, 12 bases remained unmatched. The CDR3 consists of 17 residues. Here the CDR3 DNA reads TGTGCCAGCAGCTCTACCCCGGGACTATTATACACAGATACGCAGTATTTT. Translation gives CASSSTPGLLYTDTQYF.

The V call is TRBV6-5, the J call TRBJ2-5, with D possibly being TRBD2 (5 bases). Trimming pared 7 bases from V and 5 bases from J, leaving 14 bases between. The CDR3 has 13 residues. From germline, CDR1 is MNHEY and CDR2 SVGAGI. The CDR3 loop is CASTNGKWETQYF. The CDR3, as DNA: TGTGCCAGCACGAACGGGAAGTGGGAGACCCAGTACTTC.

With respect to this clone: Other DNA sequences in this specimen translate into the identical CDR3. The V and J genes are TRBV18 and TRBJ1-3; D not resolved. V shed 0 bases and J shed 3 bases, with 6 bases lying between them. The CDR3 sequence is 14 residues long. Germline loops: CDR1 KGHSH, CDR2 LQKENI. The CDR3 nucleotides are TGTGCCAGCTCACCACCGTCCCTTGGAAACACCATATATTTT. Amino acids: CASSPPSLGNTIYF.

Here the CDR3 DNA reads TGTGCCAGCAGCTTGGTAACAGGGGGCCCAGATACGCAGTATTTT. It encodes CASSLVTGGPDTQYF. The chain combines TRBV5-4 with TRBJ2-3, with 9 bases that match TRBD1. This CDR3 is built from 15 residues. Germline-derived CDR1 and CDR2 are SGHNT and YYREEE (reference sequence). The junction had 3 bases not matched to a gene; V was cut back by 0 bases and J by 4 bases.

This rearrangement joins TRBV6-6 to TRBJ1-4; D gene unclear. Germline V gene data show CDR1 as MNHNY and CDR2 as SVGAGI (reference sequence). V gave up 8 bases and J gave up 8 bases, with 12 bases separating them. This CDR3 spans 12 amino acids. The CDR3 sequence: CASGILGEKLFF. The CDR3, as DNA: TGTGCCAGCGGGATTCTGGGAGAAAAACTGTTTTTT.

This rearrangement joins TRBV10-3 to TRBJ2-3; D gene uncertain. Trimming pared 3 bases from V and 0 bases from J, leaving 7 bases between. Looked up from germline, CDR1 is ENHRY and CDR2 is SYGVKD. The CDR3 has 14 amino acids. The CDR3 region is CAISDTRSTDTQYF. The CDR3 coding sequence is TGTGCCATCAGTGATACGCGGAGCACAGATACGCAGTATTTT.

The chain joins TRBV28 to TRBJ1-6; weak D call: TRBD1 (5 bases). The CDR3 loop spans 12 amino acids. Deletions cut 3 bases from V and 9 bases from J, with 6 bases between. Germline CDR1 MDHEN, CDR2 SYDVKM. CDR3 nucleotide sequence: TGTGCCAGCAGTTTGGGGGGTTCACCCCTCCACTTT. Residues: CASSLGGSPLHF.

This rearrangement joins TRBV5-1 to TRBJ1-1, with 8 bases identical to TRBD1. The V and J ends lost 4 bases and 4 bases, in that order; junction bases with no gene match: 12. Germline V CDR1 and CDR2: SGHRS, YFSETQ. CDR3 length equals 16 residues. CDR3 in DNA: TGCGCCAGCAGCACGATAACTCAGGGGGCGATCACTGAAGCTTTCTTT. Its protein product is CASSTITQGAITEAFF.

The J gene is TRBJ1-1, the V gene TRBV27, with no clear D. Deletions cut 3 bases from V and 1 base from J, with 6 bases between. The germline CDR1 and CDR2 sequences are MNHEY and SMNVEV (reference sequence). This CDR3 has 13 residues. CDR3 residues: CASSFKTNTEAFF. The CDR3 coding sequence is TGTGCCAGCAGTTTCAAGACGAACACTGAAGCTTTCTTT.

This clone was found once. The genes are TRBV2 and TRBJ2-3; 11 bases are shared with TRBD2. CDR3 length: 16 amino acids. Unmatched junction bases numbered 6, after V lost 7 bases and J lost 0 bases. Germline V gene lookup returns CDR1 SNHLY and CDR2 FYNNEI. The CDR3 bases are TGTGCCAGCAACCCGGGACTAGCGGCTAGCACAGATACGCAGTATTTT. The encoded protein is CASNPGLAASTDTQYF. Using reference TRBV2 and TRBJ2-3 for the parts outside the CDR3, the full variable domain is EPEVTQTPSHQVTQMGQEVILRCVPISNHLYFYWYRQILGQKVEFLVSFYNNEISEKSEIFDDQFSVERPDGSNFTLKIRSTKLEDSAMYFCASNPGLAASTDTQYFGPGTRLTVL.

CDR3 region: CASSLGGAGIYYGYTF. The CDR3 DNA reads TGTGCCAGCAGTTTAGGGGGGGCAGGAATTTACTATGGCTACACCTTC. The rearrangement joins TRBV28 to TRBJ1-2; D possibly corresponds to TRBD1 (6 bases). V lost 2 bases, J lost 3 bases, and 16 bases lay in between. The germline V gene has CDR1 MDHEN and CDR2 SYDVKM. The CDR3 has 16 amino acids.

In nucleotides, the CDR3 is TGTGCCAGCAGGCCTCTAGCGGGAGGAGACAAGACCCAGTACTTC. As protein: CASRPLAGGDKTQYF. The chain has TRBV27 and TRBJ2-5; 11 bases agree with TRBD2. The CDR3 is made up of 15 amino acids. The germline gives CDR1 MNHEY, CDR2 SMNVEV (reference sequence). V was pared by 6 bases and J by 6 bases, with 9 bases of the junction left unmatched.

This chain uses TRBV19 with TRBJ1-1, with 7 bases matching TRBD1. The CDR3 contains 20 residues. With V trimmed by 2 bases and J by 2 bases, 20 bases remained unmatched. CDR1 and CDR2 from the germline V gene are LNHDA and SQIVND (reference sequence). As DNA, the CDR3 is TGTGCCAGTAGTATAAGGGCTTCGGGGACAGTTTTAGGATACAACACTGAAGCTTTCTTT. Its protein product is CASSIRASGTVLGYNTEAFF.

This rearrangement joins TRBV5-4 to TRBJ2-3; D remains ambiguous. The CDR3 spans 14 residues. V lost 8 bases and J lost 0, with 13 bases in between. Germline-derived CDR1 and CDR2 are SGHNT and YYREEE (reference sequence). The CDR3 DNA reads TGTGCCAGTCCTACACCTTCTAGCACAGATACGCAGTATTTT. Its translation: CASPTPSSTDTQYF.

The genes are TRBV18 and TRBJ2-5; 9 nucleotides align to TRBD1. This CDR3 is 11 amino acids long. Germline V gene sequence: CDR1 KGHSH, CDR2 LQKENI. V lost 10 bases, J lost 5 bases, and 2 bases stayed unmatched. This CDR3 reads CATTGGETQYF. The CDR3 bases are TGTGCCACCACAGGGGGCGAGACCCAGTACTTC.

This sequence joins TRBV6-5 and TRBJ1-1; 7 positions agree with TRBD1. In germline, CDR1 is MNHEY, CDR2 SVGAGI. This CDR3 has 15 amino acids. The V and J ends lost 6 bases and 10 bases, in that order; junction bases with no gene match: 17. Written as DNA, the CDR3 is TGTGCCAGCAGCGAACCCTCTGGACAGGCCGGCCGAGCTTTCTTT. Translation: CASSEPSGQAGRAFF.

The chain has TRBV7-9 and TRBJ1-2, with unresolved D. This CDR3 has 13 amino acids. The germline CDR1 and CDR2 sequences are SEHNR and FQNEAQ (reference sequence). V dropped 1 base and J dropped 5 bases, with 8 bases sitting between them. CDR3 amino acids: CASSLGSAYGYTF. CDR3 sequence (DNA): TGTGCCAGCAGCTTAGGGTCAGCGTATGGCTACACCTTC.

The genes are TRBV6-5 and TRBJ2-7, with 9 bases identical to TRBD1. This CDR3 is built from 15 residues. With 10 bases clipped from V and 2 bases from J, the junction kept 12 bases outside the gene matches. Germline V CDR1 and CDR2: MNHEY, SVGAGI. CDR3 protein: CATTPGTGTPYEQYF. In nucleotides, the CDR3 is TGTGCCACGACCCCCGGGACAGGGACTCCCTACGAGCAGTACTTC.

The chain recombines TRBV6-5 with TRBJ2-7; 7 bases match TRBD1. Germline CDR1 is MNHEY and CDR2 is SVGAGI. J lost 1 base, V lost 3 bases, and 6 bases had no gene match. CDR3 length equals 15 residues. CDR3 coding DNA: TGTGCCAGCAGTTATAGGGACAGTGGTTCCTACGAGCAGTACTTC. It yields the protein CASSYRDSGSYEQYF.

In DNA, the CDR3 is TGTGCCAGTAGTATAGATCGTGGCTTCCGTGGCTACACCTTC. Translated, it gives CASSIDRGFRGYTF. The J gene is TRBJ1-2, the V gene TRBV19, with no clear D. Per the germline V gene, CDR1 is LNHDA and CDR2 is SQIVND (reference sequence). The CDR3 is made up of 14 amino acids. Trimming removed 0 bases from V and 7 bases from J, with 12 bases in between.

As concerns this clone: One end of the junction does not line up with germline, which may come from a read error. The CDR3 bases are TGTGCCAGCAGCCCGCCCGGGACCCAAGGGACCCAGTACTTC. This translates into CASSPPGTQGTQYF. The rearrangement joins TRBV7-2 to TRBJ2-5, with D perhaps being TRBD1 or TRBD2 (5 bases each). The length of the CDR3 is 14 residues. Germline values: CDR1 SGHTA, CDR2 FQGNSA.

Remarks on this clone: This sample also contains other DNA sequences that code for the same CDR3. The chain is built from TRBV5-1 and TRBJ2-7; perhaps TRBD2 as D (6 bases). The CDR3 totals 13 residues. Trimming removed 4 bases from V and 1 base from J, with 9 bases in between. In germline, CDR1 is SGHRS, CDR2 YFSETQ. CDR3 in amino acids: CASSGGRSYEQYF. CDR3 sequence (DNA): TGCGCCAGCAGCGGGGGGAGGTCCTACGAGCAGTACTTC.